The clone carrying this TCR beta chain was recorded at least ten times. Its matching antigen is unknown. The source of the sample is a study of CD8 T cells in ankylosing spondylitis. General study findings and limits: Some of these motif variants have turned up before, in reports on reactive arthritis synovial fluid and blood. What seemed typical of ankylosing spondylitis blood was a TCR beta motif built from several highly homologous variants.

V was shortened by 0 bases and J by 1 base, with 9 bases between the two germline ends. Germline CDR1 WSHSY, CDR2 SAAADI. This CDR3 region has 15 residues. Scientists made TCR beta libraries using quantitative 5'-RACE with molecular barcodes. Via MiXCR, TCRdb re-called the 5' RACE reads, giving one row per CDR3 protein. The table lists about 540,000 distinct CDR3 sequences, approximately 11% of them singletons, with around 6.8% in the top ten. Sequences were obtained from blood, either unsorted or a sorted T cell fraction (not recorded which). The TCR sequence derives from a male donor with ankylosing spondylitis. The chain links TRBV10-2 to TRBJ1-1; no clear D. CDR3 amino acids: CASSESGNENTEAFF. The CDR3 coding sequence is TGCGCCAGCAGTGAGTCAGGGAACGAGAACACTGAAGCTTTCTTT.